The clone carrying this T cell receptor (beta chain) was detected only a few times. The antigen is unknown. TCRdb reanalysed the 5' RACE reads using MiXCR and keeps one entry per CDR3 protein. Counted here are some 1,600,000 distinct CDR3 sequences, about 30% occurring once; the ten biggest clones make up over 0.25%. The data belong to a study of identical twins. Study-wide findings and caveats: Its conclusions, products of cross-sectional statistical analysis, did not come from following the same donors. The models systematically underestimated how much out-of-frame TCR alpha was shared in monozygotic twins. Among beta out-of-frame sequences, excess sharing between twins appeared weaker.

The CDR3 sequence is 15 residues long. Unmatched junction bases numbered 11, after V lost 8 bases and J lost 5 bases. The chain carries TRBV12-3 or TRBV12-4 and TRBJ2-5; the match to TRBD1 covers 10 bases. This clonotype was obtained from a newborn girl in good health. Source material: cord blood. CDR3 bases: TGTGCCAGCCGATGGACAGGGGGTATCGGTGAGACCCAGTACTTC. Translation: CASRWTGGIGETQYF.